Each of the 8 T cell receptor beta chains below was sequenced from the same sample in a study of control samples from healthy donors and cancer patients. Profiled with immunoSEQ multiplex PCR; TCRdb holds only in-frame clones, not every one. The profile covers approximately 170,000 clones, with around 91% appearing a single time and over 1.1% taken by the ten largest. Sequences were obtained from blood. Receptors originate from a woman in her 50s in good health.

This chain joins TRBV10-3 and TRBJ1-5; D is unresolved. CDR1 and CDR2 (germline): ENHRY, SYGVKD. Trimming stripped 2 bases from V and 7 bases from J, with 12 bases between. There are 14 residues in the CDR3. This chain's CDR3 is CAISEVAQTQPQHF. Written as DNA, the CDR3 is TGTGCCATCAGTGAGGTAGCCCAAACCCAGCCCCAGCATTTT.

This clone is deemed medium-sized. This rearrangement joins TRBV2 to TRBJ2-6, with D perhaps assigned TRBD1 or TRBD2 (5 bases each). Germline V gene data show CDR1 as SNHLY and CDR2 as FYNNEI. The V end was cut by 9 bases, the J end by 1 base, with 19 bases between. This CDR3 region has 17 residues. CDR3 DNA: TGTGCCAGGAGAGGGTGGCAGGGAGAATCTGGGGCCAACGTCCTGACTTTC. Its translation is CARRGWQGESGANVLTF.

The chain carries TRBV5-1 and TRBJ2-5; the match to TRBD2 covers 7 bases. In germline, CDR1 is SGHRS, CDR2 YFSETQ. The J segment lost 4 bases and the V segment lost 5 bases, leaving 5 bases of the junction unmatched. CDR3 length: 13 residues. The CDR3 reads CASRFWEGETQYF. DNA for the CDR3: TGCGCCAGCAGATTCTGGGAGGGAGAGACCCAGTACTTC.

The V and J genes are TRBV25-1 and TRBJ1-1; D possibly corresponds to TRBD1 (6 bases). The CDR3 sequence is 15 residues long. Trimming shortened V by 5 bases and J by 5 bases, and 18 bases separated the two germline ends. CDR1 and CDR2 from the germline V gene are MGHDK and SYGVNS. The CDR3 region is CASSPWGTGFTEAFF. The CDR3 DNA reads as TGTGCCAGCAGTCCCTGGGGCACAGGGTTTACTGAAGCTTTCTTT. The full variable domain, its missing parts supplied by reference TRBV25-1 and TRBJ1-1, is EADIYQTPRYLVIGTGKKITLECSQTMGHDKMYWYQQDPGMELHLIHYSYGVNSTEKGDLSSESTVSRIRTEHFPLTLESARPSHTSQYLCASSPWGTGFTEAFFGQGTRLTVV.

Points on this clone: Other nucleotide sequences in the sample specify the same CDR3. J is TRBJ2-1 and V is TRBV14; D not resolved. The CDR3 covers 13 residues. Trimming stripped 3 bases from V and 13 bases from J, with 16 bases between. The germline CDR1 and CDR2 sequences are SGHDN and FVKESK. The DNA of the CDR3 is TGTGCCAGCAGCCAGGATCCCGGACCCGTCCAGTTCTTC. Its translation: CASSQDPGPVQFF.

This chain joins TRBV9 and TRBJ1-2; D uncertain. Germline V CDR1 and CDR2: SGDLS, YYNGEE. Trimming cost V 0 bases and J 7 bases, with 16 bases left between them. There are 15 residues in the CDR3. CDR3 bases: TGTGCCAGCAGCGTAGAGGGCGGGCGGTATCGTGGCTACACCTTC. It yields the protein CASSVEGGRYRGYTF.

A single count supports this clone. The chain has TRBV11-2 and TRBJ2-2, with D possibly matching TRBD2 (5 bases). The CDR3 extends over 15 amino acids. Between the trimmed V and J ends, which lost 5 bases and 4 bases, there was a span of 14 bases. CDR1 and CDR2 (germline): SGHAT, FQNNGV. CDR3 nucleotides: TGTGCCAGCAGCCAGGCGGGCGACTCCACCGGGGAGCTGTTTTTT. Its protein is CASSQAGDSTGELFF.

This chain connects TRBV4-3 to TRBJ2-7; 14 bases align to TRBD2. V lost 6 bases to trimming and J lost 6 bases; unmatched junction nucleotides: 10. Germline V gene lookup returns CDR1 LGHNA and CDR2 YSLEER. The CDR3 is 16 residues long. CDR3 protein: CASSFGTSGSGGEQYF. The CDR3 DNA reads as TGCGCCAGCAGTTTCGGGACTAGCGGGAGTGGTGGCGAGCAGTACTTC.